This T cell receptor (beta chain) was observed in a study of tumor-infiltrating lymphocytes in primary liver carcinoma. About the research overall: Sample yields of productive TCRbeta reads, ranging from roughly 3.65 to 7.5 million, were similar across tissue types. General study points: The 250 largest clones made up significantly more of tumor than blood repertoires (p = 0.039).

Each 20-30 mg portion of unsorted bulk tissue served as the source for co-extraction of RNA and DNA. Viable tumor cell content exceeded 90% in every tumor sample. Looked up from germline, CDR1 is SGHVS and CDR2 is FQNEAQ. V was clipped by 3 bases and J by 8 bases, with 24 bases between them. The CDR3 has 17 amino acids. This clonotype has ten or more counts. The target antigen is unknown. Researchers generated TCR beta cDNA from about 450 ng of total RNA, relying on a constant-region primer. ARM-PCR, slightly modified, supplied the TCR beta libraries through three nested multiplex PCR rounds. It was with TRBV1-TRBV30 forward primers and a C-beta reverse primer that the first two PCR rounds were run, at about 10 cycles each. A single record per CDR3 protein comes from TCRdb applying MiXCR to the multiplex PCR reads. Of more than 90,000 distinct CDR3 sequences listed, under 70% were seen once; the top ten hold about 12%.

The sample was liver tumor tissue from sampling region 2. Subset in this sample: tumor region T2, inferior pole. The clonotype comes from an older woman with primary liver carcinoma and hepatitis B virus infection. The chain carries TRBV7-8 and TRBJ2-3; D tentatively fits TRBD1 or TRBD2 (5 bases each). CDR3 amino acids: CASSFALLGATVRTQYF. CDR3 coding DNA: TGTGCCAGCAGCTTTGCGCTACTAGGGGCTACAGTGCGTACGCAGTATTTT.